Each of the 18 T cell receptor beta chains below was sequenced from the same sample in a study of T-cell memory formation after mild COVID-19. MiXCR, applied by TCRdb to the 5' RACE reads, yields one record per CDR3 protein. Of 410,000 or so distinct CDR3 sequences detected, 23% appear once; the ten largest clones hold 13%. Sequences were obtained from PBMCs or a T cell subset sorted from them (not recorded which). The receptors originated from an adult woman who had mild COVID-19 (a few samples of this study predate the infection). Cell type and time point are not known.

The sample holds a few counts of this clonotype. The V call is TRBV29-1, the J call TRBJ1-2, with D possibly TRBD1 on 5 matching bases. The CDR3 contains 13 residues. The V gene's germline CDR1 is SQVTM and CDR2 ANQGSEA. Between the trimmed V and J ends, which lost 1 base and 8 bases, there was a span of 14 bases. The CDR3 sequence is CSVEAGGGGGYTF. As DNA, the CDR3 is TGCAGCGTTGAAGCGGGGGGAGGTGGAGGCTACACCTTC.

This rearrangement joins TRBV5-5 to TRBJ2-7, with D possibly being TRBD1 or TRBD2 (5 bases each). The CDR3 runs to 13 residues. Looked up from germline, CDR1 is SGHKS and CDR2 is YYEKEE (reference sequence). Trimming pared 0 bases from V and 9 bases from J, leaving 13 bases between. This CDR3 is CASSLGSQGRQYF. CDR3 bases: TGTGCCAGCAGCTTGGGGTCGCAGGGACGGCAGTACTTC. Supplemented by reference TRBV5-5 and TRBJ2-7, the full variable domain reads DAGVTQSPTHLIKTRGQQVTLRCSPISGHKSVSWYQQVLGQGPQFIFQYYEKEERGRGNFPDRFSARQFPNYSSELNVNALLLGDSALYLCASSLGSQGRQYFGPGTRLTVT.

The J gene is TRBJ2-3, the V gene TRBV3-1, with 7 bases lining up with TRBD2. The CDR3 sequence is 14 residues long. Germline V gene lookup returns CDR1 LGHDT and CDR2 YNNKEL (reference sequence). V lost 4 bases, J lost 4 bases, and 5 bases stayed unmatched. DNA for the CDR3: TGTGCCAGCAGCCTCCAGGCGGGGGCAGATACGCAGTATTTT. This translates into CASSLQAGADTQYF.

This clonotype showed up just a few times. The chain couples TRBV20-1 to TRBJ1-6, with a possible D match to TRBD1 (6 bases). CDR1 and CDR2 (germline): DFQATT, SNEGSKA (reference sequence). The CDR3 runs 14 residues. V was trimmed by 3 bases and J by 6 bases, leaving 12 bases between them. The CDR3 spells CSASEGTSNSPLHF. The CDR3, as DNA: TGCAGTGCTAGCGAAGGGACAAGTAATTCACCCCTCCACTTT.

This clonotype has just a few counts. CDR3 region: CASSPTSPRAGDIQYF. The CDR3 DNA reads as TGTGCCAGCTCTCCGACTAGCCCCCGAGCTGGAGACATTCAGTACTTC. The chain is built from TRBV18 and TRBJ2-4; TRBD2 matches 7 bases. CDR1 is KGHSH and CDR2 is LQKENI in the germline V gene. The V gene end was trimmed by 6 bases and the J gene end by 8 bases; junction bases not matched to a gene: 16. The CDR3 has 16 amino acids. The complete variable domain, with remaining parts taken from reference TRBV18 and TRBJ2-4, reads NAGVMQNPRHLVRRRGQEARLRCSPMKGHSHVYWYRQLPEEGLKFMVYLQKENIIDESGMPKERFSAEFPKEGPSILRIQQVVRGDSAAYFCASSPTSPRAGDIQYFGAGTRLSVL.

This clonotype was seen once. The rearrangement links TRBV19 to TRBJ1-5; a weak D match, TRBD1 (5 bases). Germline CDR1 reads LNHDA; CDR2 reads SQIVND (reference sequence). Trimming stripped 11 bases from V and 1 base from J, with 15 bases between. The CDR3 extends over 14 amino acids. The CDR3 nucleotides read TGTGCCTCTTATAATGGGGGGAGCAATCAGCCCCAGCATTTT. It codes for CASYNGGSNQPQHF.

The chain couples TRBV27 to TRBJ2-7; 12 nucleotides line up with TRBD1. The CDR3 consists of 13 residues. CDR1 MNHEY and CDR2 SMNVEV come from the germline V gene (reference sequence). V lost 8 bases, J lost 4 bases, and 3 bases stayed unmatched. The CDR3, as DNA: TGTGCCAGCGGGGGACAGGGGGCATACGAGCAGTACTTC. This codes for CASGGQGAYEQYF.

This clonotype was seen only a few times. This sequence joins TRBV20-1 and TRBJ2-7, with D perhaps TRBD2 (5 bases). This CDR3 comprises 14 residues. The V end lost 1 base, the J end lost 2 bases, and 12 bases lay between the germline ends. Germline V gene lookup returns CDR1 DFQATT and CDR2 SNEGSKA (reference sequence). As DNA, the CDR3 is TGCAGTGCTAGAGTCGGACTCTGGGCCTACGAGCAGTACTTC. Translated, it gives CSARVGLWAYEQYF.

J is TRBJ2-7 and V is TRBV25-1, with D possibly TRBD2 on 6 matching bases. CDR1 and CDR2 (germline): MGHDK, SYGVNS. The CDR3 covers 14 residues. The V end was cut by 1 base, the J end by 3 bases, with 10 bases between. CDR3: CASSELGGFYEQYF. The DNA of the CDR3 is TGTGCCAGCAGTGAATTGGGGGGTTTCTACGAGCAGTACTTC.

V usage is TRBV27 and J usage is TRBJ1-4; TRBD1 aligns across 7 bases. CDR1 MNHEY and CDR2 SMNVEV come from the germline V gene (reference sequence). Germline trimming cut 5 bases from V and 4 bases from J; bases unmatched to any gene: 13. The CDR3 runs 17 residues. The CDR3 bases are TGTGCCAGCAGTCTAGAACCACCGGGACAGCTTAATGAAAAACTGTTTTTT. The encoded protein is CASSLEPPGQLNEKLFF.

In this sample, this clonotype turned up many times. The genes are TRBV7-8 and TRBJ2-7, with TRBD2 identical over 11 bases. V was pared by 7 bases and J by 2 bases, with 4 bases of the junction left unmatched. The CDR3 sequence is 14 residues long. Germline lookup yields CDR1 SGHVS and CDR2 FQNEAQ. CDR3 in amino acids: CASTRTSGPYEQYF. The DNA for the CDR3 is TGTGCCAGCACCAGGACTAGCGGGCCCTACGAGCAGTACTTC.

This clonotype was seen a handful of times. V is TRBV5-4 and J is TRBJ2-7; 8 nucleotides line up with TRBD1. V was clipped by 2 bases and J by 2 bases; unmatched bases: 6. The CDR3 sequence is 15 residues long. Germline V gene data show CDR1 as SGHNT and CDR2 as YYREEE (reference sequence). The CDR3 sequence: CASSFTGTGTYEQYF. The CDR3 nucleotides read TGTGCCAGCAGCTTTACCGGGACAGGTACCTACGAGCAGTACTTC. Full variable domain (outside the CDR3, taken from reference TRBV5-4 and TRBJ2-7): ETGVTQSPTHLIKTRGQQVTLRCSSQSGHNTVSWYQQALGQGPQFIFQYYREEENGRGNFPPRFSGLQFPNYSSELNVNALELDDSALYLCASSFTGTGTYEQYFGPGTRLTVT.

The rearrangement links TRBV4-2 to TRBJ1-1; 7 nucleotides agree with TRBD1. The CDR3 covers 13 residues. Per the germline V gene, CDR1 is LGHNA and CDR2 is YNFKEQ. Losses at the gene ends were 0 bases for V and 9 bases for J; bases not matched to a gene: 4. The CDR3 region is CASSQDSTGKAFF. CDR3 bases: TGTGCCAGCAGCCAAGATTCGACAGGGAAAGCTTTCTTT.

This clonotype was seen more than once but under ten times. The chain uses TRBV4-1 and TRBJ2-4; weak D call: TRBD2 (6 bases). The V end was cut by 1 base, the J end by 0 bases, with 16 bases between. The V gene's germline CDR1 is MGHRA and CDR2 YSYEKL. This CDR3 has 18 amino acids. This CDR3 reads CASSQGYAGGIAKNIQYF. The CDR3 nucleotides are TGCGCCAGCAGCCAAGGTTACGCCGGAGGGATAGCCAAAAACATTCAGTACTTC.

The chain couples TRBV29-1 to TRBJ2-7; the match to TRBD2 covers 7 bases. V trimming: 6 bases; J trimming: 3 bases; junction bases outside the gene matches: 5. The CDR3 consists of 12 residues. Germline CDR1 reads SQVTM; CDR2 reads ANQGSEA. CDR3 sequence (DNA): TGCAGCGTAGAACTAGCGCGCTACGAGCAGTACTTC. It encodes CSVELARYEQYF.

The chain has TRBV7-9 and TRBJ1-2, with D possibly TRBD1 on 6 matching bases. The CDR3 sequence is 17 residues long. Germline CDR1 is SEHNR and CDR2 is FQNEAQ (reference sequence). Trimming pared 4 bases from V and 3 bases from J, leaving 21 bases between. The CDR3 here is CASSSLAKGGLDYGYTF. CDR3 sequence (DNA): TGTGCCAGCAGCTCATTAGCCAAAGGGGGTCTGGACTATGGCTACACCTTC.

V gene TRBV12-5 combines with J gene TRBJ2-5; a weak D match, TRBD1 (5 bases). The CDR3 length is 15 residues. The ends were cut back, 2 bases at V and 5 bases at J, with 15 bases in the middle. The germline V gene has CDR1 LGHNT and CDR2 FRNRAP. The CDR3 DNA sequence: TGTGCTAGTGGTTTGCCCACAGGTGGGAAGGAGACCCAGTACTTC. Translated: CASGLPTGGKETQYF.

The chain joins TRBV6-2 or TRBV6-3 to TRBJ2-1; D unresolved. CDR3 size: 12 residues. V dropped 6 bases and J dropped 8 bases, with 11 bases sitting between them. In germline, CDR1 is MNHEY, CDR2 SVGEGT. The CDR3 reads CASSRASYEQFF. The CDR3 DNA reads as TGTGCCAGCAGCAGAGCTAGTTATGAGCAGTTCTTC.